This paragraph covers one T cell receptor beta chain sequence. Its antigen is currently unknown. Genes and germline come from the mouse. The data derive from a study of CD8+ T cells in alopecia areata. Study-level background: It was approximately 7-11-week-old female C3H/HeJ mice that received skin from 6-12-month-old C3H/HeJ graft donors with spontaneous alopecia.

The study, taken as a whole, reports: Researchers report lesional scalp, most notably alopecia totalis/universalis, outstripped normal scalp in clonality. Scalp samples also yield sequences from resident alphabeta T cells of normal skin. In patients, TCRs were shared less clearly than in mice, and HLA may possibly be involved.

Extracted from the samples, RNA was reverse transcribed into cDNA to serve as the sequencing template. This table comes from immunoSEQ multiplex PCR, and its TCRdb copy is limited to in-frame clones, with some not included. Listed for the sample are 290,000 or so clones, none seen a single time. Separation of pooled cutaneous lymph node cells was by sorting with CD4, CD8alpha, NKG2D, NKG2ACE and other markers. This sequence originates from a C3H/HeJ mouse with alopecia areata. The mouse strain carries the MHC haplotype H2-k. The sample comprised CD4+ T cells sorted from a lymph node.

The sequenced CDR3 bases are TGTGCCAGCCATCCGACTGGGGGCTTATATGCT. This encodes CASHPTGGLYA. The whole CDR3 protein is CASHPTGGLYAEQFF. The chain has TRBV19 and TRBJ2-1, with TRBD2 identical over 9 bases. The observed sequence ends 4 residues before the CDR3 terminus, with the missing tail filled in from the germline J gene. Looked up from germline, CDR1 is FNHDT and CDR2 is SITEND (reference sequence). With V trimmed by 7 bases and J by 4 bases, 9 bases remained unmatched. The CDR3 loop spans 15 amino acids.